This is a list of T cell receptor beta chains from one sample in a study of T cell repertoires in cytomegalovirus infection. Using its own MiXCR run on the reads, TCRdb lists one record per CDR3 protein. The table records roughly 920,000 distinct CDR3 sequences, around a third of them present only once. Which antigens these TCRs recognize remains unknown. The sequencing here drew on cultured CD8+ T cells from PBMCs, taken from culture after CMV antigen stimulation. The receptors derive from a human donor in good health (CMV status not recorded). Some clones in this sample may be carry-over from other donors' samples. Both conserved end residues are part of each CDR3.

>TRBV12-3/TRBV12-4|TRBJ1-5
CASSLNPVNQPQHF
>TRBV4-1|TRBJ2-1
CASSLTRTGYIYNEQFF
>TRBV12-3/TRBV12-4|TRBJ1-4
CASSLGQPLATNEKLFF
>TRBV28|TRBJ2-3
CAWGDTDTQYF
>TRBV20-1|TRBJ1-1
CSAPTREILYGPEAFF
>TRBV3-1|TRBJ1-2
CASSQDPTGGGYTF
>TRBV4-1|TRBJ2-3
CASSQEGLSGDTQYF
>TRBV7-2|TRBJ2-5
CASSLEAETQYF
>TRBV6-1|TRBJ1-2
CASTDGGSYGYTF
>TRBV4-3|TRBJ1-1
CASRQDWGPGEAFF
>TRBV7-2|TRBJ2-7
CASSPWAGLYEQYF
>TRBV12-3/TRBV12-4|TRBJ2-7
CASRTGSPTSAEQYF
>TRBV7-8|TRBJ1-3
CASNVQGVGENTIYF
>TRBV14|TRBJ2-3
CASSQANRAADTQYF
>TRBV7-8|TRBJ2-1
CASSPENEQFF
>TRBV10-3|TRBJ1-3
CAIRRDTENTIYF
>TRBV27|TRBJ2-5
CASSLRTPPETQYF
>TRBV28|TRBJ2-2
CASSPGGTNAGELFF
>TRBV5-1|TRBJ2-2
CASSPRDPPTGELFF
>TRBV7-8|TRBJ2-7
CASSLDRTGDYEQYF
>TRBV19|TRBJ2-7
CASGLGDSYEQYF
>TRBV12-3/TRBV12-4|TRBJ1-5
CASTIGGNQPQHF
>TRBV6-5|TRBJ2-3
CASSPGPRVDTQYF
>TRBV15|TRBJ2-1
CATSRVGQPNNEQFF
>TRBV6-2/TRBV6-3|TRBJ1-6
CASSEDRVGSPLHF
>TRBV7-6|TRBJ2-1
CASSLEGYSSYNEQFF
>TRBV27|TRBJ2-4
CASGNSDKNIQYF
>TRBV27|TRBJ2-5
CASSLEASHRETQYF
>TRBV7-2|TRBJ2-1
CASSWGYHNEQFF
>TRBV27|TRBJ2-1
CASSLLQTGLAAYNKQFF
>TRBV12-3/TRBV12-4|TRBJ1-1
CASSLTTKTNTEAFF
>TRBV27|TRBJ2-3
CASSFTPQRGVSTDTQYF
>TRBV25-1|TRBJ2-5
CASNRGLATGGTQYF
>TRBV10-3|TRBJ1-2
CAISERGGHGYTF
>TRBV20-1|TRBJ1-4
CSARDVRQANEKLFF
>TRBV29-1|TRBJ2-2
CSVGRGSGTGELFF
>TRBV2|TRBJ2-5
CASYGGARETQYF
>TRBV7-9|TRBJ2-5
CASTPEGTETQYF
>TRBV28|TRBJ1-5
CASSSTGIGQPQHF
>TRBV27|TRBJ1-5
CASSLSWGQPQHF
>TRBV7-9|TRBJ2-1
CASSPDGRDEQFF
>TRBV27|TRBJ1-2
CASSSQGEKTYGYTF
>TRBV9|TRBJ2-1
CASSEGGATGQFYNEQFF
>TRBV20-1|TRBJ2-6
CSAPRELGANVLTF
>TRBV6-2/TRBV6-3|TRBJ2-1
CASTNRDRDYNEQFF
>TRBV28|TRBJ1-2
CASSSRDRGLGYGYTF
>TRBV12-3/TRBV12-4|TRBJ2-2
CASNLGLRGTGELFF
>TRBV15|TRBJ1-5
CATKGELSNQPQHF
>TRBV6-1|TRBJ1-1
CASSEAMGGVTEAFF
>TRBV27|TRBJ2-7
CASSLGQGSEQYF